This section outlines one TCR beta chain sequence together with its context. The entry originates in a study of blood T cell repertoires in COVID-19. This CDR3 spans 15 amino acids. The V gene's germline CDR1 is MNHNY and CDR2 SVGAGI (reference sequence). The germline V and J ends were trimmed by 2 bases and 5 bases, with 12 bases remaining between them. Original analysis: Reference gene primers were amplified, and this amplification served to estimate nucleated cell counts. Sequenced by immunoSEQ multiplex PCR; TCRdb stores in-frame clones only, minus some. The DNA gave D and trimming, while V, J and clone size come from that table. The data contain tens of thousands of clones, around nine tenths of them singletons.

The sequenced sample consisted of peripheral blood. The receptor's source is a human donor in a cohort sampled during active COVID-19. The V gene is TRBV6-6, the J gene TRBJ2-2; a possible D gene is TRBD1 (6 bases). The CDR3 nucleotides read TGTGCCAGCAGTTACGTACAGGGCGGTACCGGGGAGCTGTTTTTT. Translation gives CASSYVQGGTGELFF.